Listed below are T cell receptor beta chains from one sample, sequenced in a study of T cell responses to AZD1222 COVID-19 vaccine. This table comes from immunoSEQ multiplex PCR, and its TCRdb copy is limited to in-frame clones, with some not included. This sample yields some 150,000 clones, of which about 89% are seen a single time; over 8% belongs to the top ten. The sequencing used peripheral blood, collected 28 days after the second AZD1222 dose. Receptors were obtained from an adult who received the AZD1222 COVID-19 vaccine. Both conserved end residues are part of each CDR3. A D gene is named only where the DNA matches it firmly. Expanded clones get a size class; other rows say once, few or many, or leave the size out.

V	J	size	D	DNA	CDR3
TRBV27	TRBJ1-4	-	-	TGTGCCAGCCGGCAGGTCGGCAATGAAAAACTGTTTTTT	CASRQVGNEKLFF
TRBV18	TRBJ1-1	-	-	TGTGCCAGCTCCCCCGACGAGGGGCGAAACACTGAAGCTTTCTTT	CASSPDEGRNTEAFF
TRBV15	TRBJ2-1	-	TRBD2	TGTGCCACCAGCAGAGATAAAGGTTCAAGCGGGAGGGCTCTTTCCTCCTACAATGAGCAGTTCTTC	CATSRDKGSSGRALSSYNEQFF
TRBV7-9	TRBJ1-3	-	TRBD1	TGTGCCAGCAGCCTGTCGACAGGGGGTGGATCAGGAAACACCATATATTTT	CASSLSTGGGSGNTIYF
TRBV12-3/TRBV12-4	TRBJ2-5	-	-	TGTGCCAGCACCCCGGGGACACAAGAGACCCAGTACTTC	CASTPGTQETQYF
TRBV9	TRBJ1-1	-	-	TGTGCCAGCAGCGCCCTCGGGGGGATCGGCACTGAAGCTTTCTTT	CASSALGGIGTEAFF
TRBV3-1/TRBV3-2	TRBJ1-4	-	-	TGTGCCACCCGGGGACAATATGCAACTAATGAAAAACTGTTTTTT	CATRGQYATNEKLFF
TRBV19	TRBJ1-2	few	-	TGTGCCAGTAGTAATCCCCCAGGGAGATCGGGTGGCTACACCTTC	CASSNPPGRSGGYTF
TRBV6-6	TRBJ2-2	-	-	TGTGCCAGCAGTTACCGGCAGGTCGGTTACACCGGGGAGCTGTTTTTT	CASSYRQVGYTGELFF
TRBV5-1	TRBJ2-1	few	-	TGCGCCAGCAGCTTGTCTTCGAGTGAGCAGTTCTTC	CASSLSSSEQFF
TRBV27	TRBJ2-7	-	-	TGTGCCAGCAGCCTAACCGGGTTCGAGAACGAGCAGTACTTC	CASSLTGFENEQYF
TRBV28	TRBJ1-6	once	-	TGTGCCAGCAGTTACCCCCTTCTGGTCAGGGATAATTCACCCCTCCACTTT	CASSYPLLVRDNSPLHF
TRBV5-4	TRBJ2-2	-	-	TGTGCCAGCAGCTTTGGAAGCGGCACCGGGGAGCTGTTTTTT	CASSFGSGTGELFF
TRBV3-1/TRBV3-2	TRBJ1-2	-	-	TGTGCCAGCAGCCCCGGGGGTGGCTATGGCTACACCTTC	CASSPGGGYGYTF
TRBV6-1	TRBJ1-6	-	TRBD1	TGTGCCAGCAGTGAACATTTGGACAGGAATAATTCACCCCTCCACTTT	CASSEHLDRNNSPLHF
TRBV21-1	TRBJ1-1	-	-	TGTGCCAGCAGCAATCGAGTGAACACTGAAGCTTTCTTT	CASSNRVNTEAFF
TRBV14	TRBJ2-7	-	-	TGTGCCAGCAGCCAAGAGAACAGGGTGACCTACGAGCAGTACTTC	CASSQENRVTYEQYF
TRBV14	TRBJ2-5	few	TRBD2	TGTGCCAGCAGCCAAAGCGGGACTAGCGGGAGGGAGACCCAGTACTTC	CASSQSGTSGRETQYF
TRBV6-1	TRBJ1-5	-	-	TGTGCCAGCAGTGAAGCCAAGCGGCAGCCCCAGCATTTT	CASSEAKRQPQHF
TRBV11-3	TRBJ2-2	-	-	TGTGCCAGCAGCTTACACACCGGGGAGCTGTTTTTT	CASSLHTGELFF
TRBV3-1/TRBV3-2	TRBJ2-1	-	TRBD2	TGTGCCAGCACCTCTAGCGGGAGTAACTATGAGCAGTTCTTC	CASTSSGSNYEQFF
TRBV29-1	TRBJ2-2	-	TRBD2	TGCAGCGTTGATTCAGGACTAGCGAACACCGGGGAGCTGTTTTTT	CSVDSGLANTGELFF
TRBV24-1	TRBJ1-5	-	-	TGTGCCACCAAGGGGGATCAGCCCCAGCATTTT	CATKGDQPQHF
TRBV29-1	TRBJ1-5	-	-	TGCAGCGTTGGGGGGGTCAATCAGCCCCAGCATTTT	CSVGGVNQPQHF
TRBV2	TRBJ1-1	-	-	TGTGCCAGCACCGAACGCGACAACCCGAACACTGAAGCTTTCTTT	CASTERDNPNTEAFF
TRBV7-9	TRBJ2-7	-	-	TGTGCCAGCAGCTCCGGGATGGCCTACGAGCAGTACTTC	CASSSGMAYEQYF
TRBV4-3	TRBJ2-6	-	-	TGCGCCAGCAGCCAAGATGGGGGCGGGTACTCTGGGGCCAACGTCCTGACTTTC	CASSQDGGGYSGANVLTF
TRBV5-1	TRBJ2-1	few	-	TGCGCCAGCAGCCCCGGGTCAGTTACCTACAATGAGCAGTTCTTC	CASSPGSVTYNEQFF
TRBV7-3	TRBJ2-3	once	-	TGTGCCAGCAGCCGCTTGGGCCCGGGCGATACGCAGTATTTT	CASSRLGPGDTQYF
TRBV5-6	TRBJ2-7	-	TRBD1	TGTGCCAGCAGCTTGGGGGGGACAGGGCTTTACGAGCAGTACTTC	CASSLGGTGLYEQYF
TRBV14	TRBJ2-1	-	-	TGTGCCAGCAGCCAAGATAATATGCCAGGGCCTAGCTCCTACAATGAGCAGTTCTTC	CASSQDNMPGPSSYNEQFF
TRBV19	TRBJ2-3	once	-	TGTGCCAGTAGTATAGGGGGGGGGCATCCTTCCGATACGCAGTATTTT	CASSIGGGHPSDTQYF
TRBV3-1/TRBV3-2	TRBJ1-6	-	-	TGTGCCAGCAGCCACGTTATACGATCACCCCTCCACTTT	CASSHVIRSPLHF
TRBV7-6	TRBJ2-1	once	-	TGTGCCAGCAGCACCCGCCAGGGGAGCTCCTACAATGAGCAGTTCTTC	CASSTRQGSSYNEQFF
TRBV5-4	TRBJ2-3	-	-	TGTGCCAGCAGCTTAACCGGGACTCGCGGAGGGGATACGCAGTATTTT	CASSLTGTRGGDTQYF
TRBV28	TRBJ1-4	once	-	TGTGCCAGCAGTTTATGGGATGCAACTAATGAAAAACTGTTTTTT	CASSLWDATNEKLFF
TRBV29-1	TRBJ2-3	-	TRBD2	TGCAGCGTGACCCATCTAGCGGGCATCACAGATACGCAGTATTTT	CSVTHLAGITDTQYF
TRBV4-2	TRBJ2-3	-	TRBD2	TGTGCCAGCAGCCAAGATCGAGGACTAGCCACAGATACGCAGTATTTT	CASSQDRGLATDTQYF
TRBV19	TRBJ1-5	-	-	TGTGCCAGTACCACACGGAACGTTAATCAGCCCCAGCATTTT	CASTTRNVNQPQHF
TRBV5-6	TRBJ1-2	-	-	TGTGCCAGCAGCTTGGGGGACCGAGAAGGGGGCTACACCTTC	CASSLGDREGGYTF
TRBV9	TRBJ1-2	-	-	TGTGCCAGCAGCGCCCGGGCGACAGGCTATGGCTACACCTTC	CASSARATGYGYTF
TRBV7-2	TRBJ2-5	-	-	TGTGCCAGCAGCGTCGGGACACTTCAAGAGACCCAGTACTTC	CASSVGTLQETQYF
TRBV6-2/TRBV6-3	TRBJ2-7	-	TRBD2	TGTGCCAGCAGTTACACTAGCGGGAGAAGCGGCGAGCAGTACTTC	CASSYTSGRSGEQYF
TRBV7-9	TRBJ1-1	many	-	TGTGCCAGCAGCTTACAGGGCTTTAACACTGAAGCTTTCTTT	CASSLQGFNTEAFF
TRBV5-6	TRBJ2-3	-	-	TGTGCCAGCATGGGCAGGGGCGCAGATACGCAGTATTTT	CASMGRGADTQYF
TRBV12-3/TRBV12-4	TRBJ1-3	-	TRBD1	TGTGCCAGCATCTACAGGGGGGGAAACACCATATATTTT	CASIYRGGNTIYF
TRBV6-2/TRBV6-3	TRBJ2-3	-	-	TGTGCCAGCAGTTACTCTTCCGGGAGACGCACAGATACGCAGTATTTT	CASSYSSGRRTDTQYF
TRBV5-1	TRBJ2-1	-	TRBD2	TGCGCCAGCAGGTCATCCGGGACTAGTTACAATGAGCAGTTCTTC	CASRSSGTSYNEQFF
TRBV5-6	TRBJ1-1	-	-	TGTGCCAGCAGCTTTGCTGGTTCGGGGTTTCGTGTCACTGAAGCTTTCTTT	CASSFAGSGFRVTEAFF
TRBV18	TRBJ2-1	-	TRBD2	TGTGCCAGCTCACTTATTAGCGGGAGTATTGAGCAGTTCTTC	CASSLISGSIEQFF
TRBV2	TRBJ2-7	-	-	TGTGCCAGCAGACAGGGCTACGAGCAGTACTTC	CASRQGYEQYF
TRBV5-1	TRBJ2-7	few	-	TGCGCCAGCAGCGCGACAGCGGTATCGGGCGAGCAGTACTTC	CASSATAVSGEQYF
TRBV7-9	TRBJ1-6	-	-	TGTGCCAGCAGCTTAGGAGTGTCGGAGGCCTGCCTCCACTTT	CASSLGVSEACLHF
TRBV29-1	TRBJ2-1	-	TRBD2	TGCAGCGTTGAAGATCTGCCGGGACTAGCGGGATTCTACAATGAGCAGTTCTTC	CSVEDLPGLAGFYNEQFF
TRBV19	TRBJ2-1	few	TRBD1	TGTGCCAGTAGATCCGGGACAGGAAGGGATGAGCAGTTCTTC	CASRSGTGRDEQFF